Each of the 14 T cell receptor beta chains below was sequenced from the same sample in a study of neurological immune-mediated disorders. TCRdb passed the 5' RACE reads through MiXCR, listing each CDR3 protein once. The sample lists tens of thousands of distinct CDR3 sequences; 24% were seen once. Time point noted: technical triplicate 2. The sample comprised PBMCs. Receptors were obtained from a man in his sixties with HTLV-1-associated myelopathy (HAM/TSP).

The sample holds many counts of this clonotype. V usage is TRBV5-6 and J usage is TRBJ1-1; 9 bases agree with TRBD1. The CDR3 is made up of 13 amino acids. V shed 4 bases, J shed 10 bases, and the junction held 8 bases outside the gene matches. The germline V gene encodes CDR1 SGHDT and CDR2 YYEEEE. The CDR3 loop is CASSDRGRWVAFF. CDR3 DNA sequence: TGTGCCAGCAGCGACAGGGGGAGGTGGGTAGCTTTCTTT.

At least ten counts were recorded for this clonotype. The chain employs TRBV9 and TRBJ1-2; D is possibly TRBD1 (6 bases). CDR1 and CDR2 from the germline V gene are SGDLS and YYNGEE. The V end lost 3 bases, the J end lost 4 bases, and 13 bases lay between the germline ends. The CDR3 has 14 residues. Here the CDR3 reads CASSGGGFGYGYTF. DNA for the CDR3: TGTGCCAGCAGCGGAGGGGGGTTTGGCTATGGCTACACCTTC.

The CDR3 DNA sequence: TGCGCCAGCAGTGAGTCGACTGAGAGGGGGACTGAAGCTTTCTTT. This encodes CASSESTERGTEAFF. The rearrangement joins TRBV10-1 to TRBJ1-1; the D gene is possibly TRBD1 (6 bases). Germline values: CDR1 WNHNN, CDR2 SYGVQD (reference sequence). The CDR3 is 15 amino acids. Between the trimmed V and J ends, which lost 0 bases and 5 bases, there was a span of 13 bases.

This clonotype was observed at least ten times. The rearrangement joins TRBV12-3 or TRBV12-4 to TRBJ2-3, with D unresolved. This CDR3 has 12 amino acids. Trimming removed 5 bases from V and 8 bases from J, with 11 bases in between. The CDR3: CASSLVALTQYF. CDR3 nucleotides: TGTGCCAGCAGTCTGGTAGCACTTACGCAGTATTTT.

The sample holds many counts of this clonotype. The J gene is TRBJ2-7, the V gene TRBV15; TRBD2 matches 10 bases. The CDR3 totals 18 residues. Per the germline V gene, CDR1 is LNHNV and CDR2 is YYDKDF (reference sequence). Germline trimming cut 0 bases from V and 0 bases from J; bases unmatched to any gene: 8. Here the CDR3 reads CATSREKGLATSSYEQYF. The CDR3 DNA reads as TGTGCCACCAGCAGAGAAAAGGGACTAGCGACCTCCTCCTACGAGCAGTACTTC.

The genes are TRBV3-1 and TRBJ2-7, with no clear D. The V gene's germline CDR1 is LGHDT and CDR2 YNNKEL (reference sequence). V lost 4 bases, J lost 2 bases, and 12 bases lay in between. The CDR3 covers 14 residues. Written as DNA, the CDR3 is TGTGCCAGCAGCCCGACGGGCCCTACCTACGAGCAGTACTTC. Translating gives CASSPTGPTYEQYF.

This clonotype was seen ten or more times. The chain has TRBV21-1 and TRBJ2-7. TRBV21-1 is marked as a pseudogene. The CDR3 consists of 16 residues. Here the CDR3 DNA reads TGTGCCAGCAGCCCCGACCAGGAGTGCTCCTACTACGAGCAGTACTTC. Its translation is CASSPDQECSYYEQYF.

The rearrangement links TRBV4-3 to TRBJ1-2; D uncertain. The CDR3 is 15 amino acids. V gave up 1 base and J gave up 2 bases, with 11 bases separating them. The germline CDR1 and CDR2 sequences are LGHNA and YSLEER. CDR3 protein: CASSQGLAANYGYTF. The CDR3 coding sequence is TGCGCCAGCAGCCAAGGGCTTGCGGCCAACTATGGCTACACCTTC.

The chain joins TRBV11-2 to TRBJ2-1; D might be TRBD2 (6 bases). Trimming cost V 0 bases and J 2 bases, with 14 bases left between them. Germline CDR1 reads SGHAT; CDR2 reads FQNNGV. The CDR3 extends over 17 amino acids. This CDR3 is CASSLDGGVRPYNEQFF. The CDR3 nucleotides are TGTGCCAGCAGCTTAGACGGCGGGGTCCGCCCCTACAATGAGCAGTTCTTC.

As regards this clonotype: It may be a read error: a sequence one base away is much more abundant. The limits of the CDR3 on the DNA are not certain, so only TCRdb's listed CDR3 is given. The J gene is TRBJ2-2, the V gene TRBV5-1; TRBD1 is the table's D call and was not checked against the DNA. Germline V lookup: CDR1 SGHRS, CDR2 YFSETQ. The CDR3 spans 15 amino acids, including both terminal residues. This chain's CDR3 is CASSFGQGAAGELIF.

The rearrangement uses TRBV30 and TRBJ2-7, with 7 bases identical to TRBD2. Trimming took 5 bases from V and 3 from J; bases not matched to a gene: 7. Germline CDR1 and CDR2: GTSNPN and SVGIG (reference sequence). The CDR3 sequence is 13 residues long. Written as DNA, the CDR3 is TGTGCCTGGGCTAGCGGAGGAGGCTACGAGCAGTACTTC. Its protein is CAWASGGGYEQYF.

This chain connects TRBV16 to TRBJ2-7; 7 positions agree with TRBD1. V was pared by 0 bases and J by 4 bases, with 3 bases of the junction left unmatched. The CDR3 spans 14 residues. Germline V gene data show CDR1 as KGHSY and CDR2 as FQNENV. DNA for the CDR3: TGTGCCAGCAGCCAATCGTCACAGGGGTACGAGCAGTACTTC. It yields the protein CASSQSSQGYEQYF.

There are many counts of this clonotype. The rearrangement uses TRBV7-2 and TRBJ1-1; D not resolved. The CDR3 loop spans 14 amino acids. In germline, CDR1 is SGHTA, CDR2 FQGNSA. V lost 11 bases and J 3 bases, leaving 19 bases between the germline ends. In DNA, the CDR3 is TGTGCCGGAAGAAAAGCGGCAGTTTACACTGAAGCTTTCTTT. It translates to CAGRKAAVYTEAFF.

The table lists this clonotype with many counts. The chain combines TRBV27 with TRBJ2-1; the match to TRBD1 covers 11 bases. CDR3 length: 15 amino acids. CDR1 MNHEY and CDR2 SMNVEV come from the germline V gene (reference sequence). The V gene end was trimmed by 4 bases and the J gene end by 4 bases; junction bases not matched to a gene: 3. This CDR3 reads CASSYGTGGYNEQFF. CDR3 DNA: TGTGCCAGCAGTTACGGGACAGGGGGGTACAATGAGCAGTTCTTC.